The 26 T cell receptor beta chains in this list originate from one sample, sequenced in a study of T-cell memory formation after mild COVID-19. TCRdb independently ran MiXCR on the 5' RACE reads; one entry per CDR3 protein. The sample contains under 550,000 distinct CDR3 sequences, 15% to 20% of which appear only once. Sequenced sample: PBMCs or a T cell subset sorted from them (not recorded which). The receptors here all came from an adult woman who had mild COVID-19 (a few samples of this study predate the infection). Cell type and time point are not known.

The chain joins TRBV29-1 to TRBJ2-7; D ambiguous. This CDR3 is 13 amino acids long. V dropped 4 bases and J dropped 0 bases, with 10 bases sitting between them. Germline V gives CDR1 SQVTM, CDR2 ANQGSEA. The CDR3 DNA reads TGCAGCGTTGTGGGTCGCCTCTCCTACGAGCAGTACTTC. Protein product: CSVVGRLSYEQYF.

This clonotype was counted only a few times. This chain connects TRBV4-3 to TRBJ2-4, with 7 bases aligning to TRBD1. The junction had 14 bases not matched to a gene; V was cut back by 0 bases and J by 6 bases. The CDR3 has 18 residues. Germline V gives CDR1 LGHNA, CDR2 YSLEER. DNA for the CDR3: TGCGCCAGCAGCCAAGATCGGACAGGTCCACAAGGATTAAACATTCAGTACTTC. Amino acids: CASSQDRTGPQGLNIQYF.

This clonotype was seen only a few times. This rearrangement joins TRBV4-1 to TRBJ2-1; the D gene is possibly TRBD2 (6 bases). This CDR3 has 16 residues. Per germline, CDR1 MGHRA and CDR2 YSYEKL. The V end lost 2 bases, the J end lost 4 bases, and 15 bases lay between the germline ends. CDR3 coding DNA: TGCGCCAGCAGCCAAACAGTAGCGGCTGCTTACAATGAGCAGTTCTTC. Its protein product is CASSQTVAAAYNEQFF.

The CDR3 is CASSYGRGNTEAFF. The DNA for the CDR3 is TGTGCCAGCAGTTACGGACGGGGAAACACTGAAGCTTTCTTT. The chain is built from TRBV6-5 and TRBJ1-1; no clear D gene. Germline lookup yields CDR1 MNHEY and CDR2 SVGAGI. This CDR3 spans 14 amino acids. V was shortened by 2 bases and J by 2 bases, with 9 bases between the two germline ends.

The chain is built from TRBV6-5 and TRBJ2-7; 8 bases fit TRBD2. The germline gives CDR1 MNHEY, CDR2 SVGAGI. CDR3 length equals 15 residues. Trimming took 2 bases from V and 6 from J; bases not matched to a gene: 9. CDR3 amino acids: CASSYVREAPLEQYF. CDR3 nucleotides: TGTGCCAGCAGTTACGTGCGGGAGGCCCCACTCGAGCAGTACTTC.

In this sample, this clonotype turned up a few times. The chain couples TRBV19 to TRBJ1-1; no reliable D call. In germline, CDR1 is LNHDA, CDR2 SQIVND (reference sequence). This CDR3 comprises 15 residues. V was cut by 6 bases and J by 4 bases, with 18 bases left in between. CDR3 amino acids: CASSPPDREITEAFF. The CDR3 nucleotides are TGTGCCAGTAGCCCTCCGGATAGGGAGATCACTGAAGCTTTCTTT.

In this sample, this clonotype turned up a few times. The chain couples TRBV20-1 to TRBJ1-5, with TRBD1 identical over 9 bases. The junction had 7 bases not matched to a gene; V was cut back by 4 bases and J by 0 bases. Germline CDR1 reads DFQATT; CDR2 reads SNEGSKA (reference sequence). The CDR3 has 16 residues. The CDR3 DNA reads as TGCAGTGCTATTGACAGGGGGACTTATAGCAATCAGCCCCAGCATTTT. It is translated as CSAIDRGTYSNQPQHF.

This clonotype has just a few counts. The V call is TRBV6-1, the J call TRBJ1-2, with D perhaps matching TRBD1 (6 bases). V was trimmed by 4 bases and J by 4 bases, leaving 10 bases between them. CDR1 is MNHNS and CDR2 is SASEGT in the germline V gene. This CDR3 is built from 13 residues. The CDR3 here is CASSGDKIYGYTF. CDR3 DNA sequence: TGTGCCAGCAGTGGGGACAAAATCTATGGCTACACCTTC.

This clonotype was seen only a few times. The chain carries TRBV20-1 and TRBJ2-1, with D tentatively TRBD1 or TRBD2 (5 bases each). V was shortened by 5 bases and J by 4 bases, with 15 bases between the two germline ends. CDR1 and CDR2 (germline): DFQATT, SNEGSKA (reference sequence). The CDR3 totals 14 residues. In DNA form, the CDR3 reads TGCAGTGCTGTGGACACTAGAGTATACAATGAGCAGTTCTTC. Translation: CSAVDTRVYNEQFF.

The chain uses TRBV7-6 and TRBJ1-2, with D possibly being TRBD1 (5 bases). The CDR3 has 15 residues. Germline-derived CDR1 and CDR2 are SGHVS and FNYEAQ. V lost 6 bases to trimming and J lost 0 bases, with 14 bases between them. The CDR3: CASSSLDRANYGYTF. DNA for the CDR3: TGTGCCAGCAGTAGTCTAGACAGAGCTAACTATGGCTACACCTTC.

The chain has TRBV5-1 and TRBJ1-1; D is perhaps TRBD1 (6 bases). Per germline, CDR1 SGHRS and CDR2 YFSETQ. V gave up 4 bases and J gave up 3 bases, with 13 bases separating them. The CDR3 runs 14 residues. CDR3 residues: CASSGRGRHTEAFF. The CDR3 nucleotides are TGCGCCAGCAGCGGGCGGGGGCGGCACACTGAAGCTTTCTTT.

This clonotype was counted between two and nine times. The chain combines TRBV30 with TRBJ1-2; D not resolved. With 0 bases removed from V and 2 bases from J, the gap between germline ends came to 7 bases. Germline CDR1 GTSNPN, CDR2 SVGIG (reference sequence). The CDR3 runs to 13 residues. The CDR3 is CAWSVRQNYGYTF. The CDR3 DNA sequence: TGTGCCTGGAGTGTCCGTCAAAACTATGGCTACACCTTC.

The CDR3 coding sequence is TGCAGCGTCGAGCTACAGGGCGCTCGGACTGAAGCTTTCTTT. Translation gives CSVELQGARTEAFF. This chain links TRBV29-1 with TRBJ1-1; the D gene is possibly TRBD1 (6 bases). The V gene's germline CDR1 is SQVTM and CDR2 ANQGSEA. Trimming left V 6 bases short and J 5 bases short, with 19 bases between. The CDR3 is 14 amino acids.

This clonotype occurred a few times. The genes are TRBV19 and TRBJ1-2; no reliable D call. V gave up 2 bases and J gave up 6 bases, with 10 bases separating them. The length of the CDR3 is 13 residues. The germline V gene has CDR1 LNHDA and CDR2 SQIVND (reference sequence). The CDR3 loop is CASSIKVADGYTF. The CDR3, as DNA: TGTGCCAGTAGTATAAAGGTTGCCGATGGCTACACCTTC.

There are a few counts of this clonotype. The chain combines TRBV3-1 with TRBJ2-1, with D tentatively TRBD2 (6 bases). CDR1 is LGHDT and CDR2 is YNNKEL in the germline V gene (reference sequence). The CDR3 consists of 15 residues. V was shortened by 3 bases and J by 2 bases, with 11 bases between the two germline ends. The CDR3 nucleotides read TGTGCCAGCAGCCACCGGGACTTCCCCTACAATGAGCAGTTCTTC. It yields the protein CASSHRDFPYNEQFF.

This clonotype occurred many times. The chain combines TRBV5-1 with TRBJ2-7; D not certain. Trimming cost V 4 bases and J 3 bases, with 8 bases left between them. Per germline, CDR1 SGHRS and CDR2 YFSETQ. The CDR3 covers 12 residues. The CDR3 spells CASSAADYEQYF. The CDR3 bases are TGCGCCAGCAGCGCGGCGGACTACGAGCAGTACTTC.

This clonotype has a count of ten or more. CDR3 loop: CASRREGLTDTQYF. In DNA form, the CDR3 reads TGTGCCAGCAGAAGGGAGGGCTTGACAGATACGCAGTATTTT. This rearrangement joins TRBV6-2 or TRBV6-3 to TRBJ2-3; 7 bases line up with TRBD2. The ends lost 6 bases at V and 3 bases at J; junction bases unmatched: 6. This CDR3 has 14 amino acids. The germline gives CDR1 MNHEY, CDR2 SVGEGT.

The J gene is TRBJ2-7, the V gene TRBV13; D is ambiguous. CDR1 and CDR2 (germline): PRHDT, FYEKMQ (reference sequence). This CDR3 contains 14 residues. The V end lost 0 bases, the J end lost 3 bases, and 9 bases lay between the germline ends. Here the CDR3 reads CASSLGHLYYEQYF. CDR3 DNA: TGTGCCAGCAGCTTAGGACATCTTTACTACGAGCAGTACTTC.

The chain combines TRBV11-2 with TRBJ2-1, with no clear D. This CDR3 has 13 amino acids. V was cut by 6 bases and J by 6 bases, with 12 bases left in between. Germline lookup yields CDR1 SGHAT and CDR2 FQNNGV. The CDR3 protein is CASRPPQSNEQFF. The DNA for the CDR3 is TGTGCCAGCAGACCTCCCCAATCCAATGAGCAGTTCTTC.

A few counts support this clonotype. J is TRBJ2-3 and V is TRBV10-3, with 8 bases aligning to TRBD2. CDR1 and CDR2 (germline): ENHRY, SYGVKD. The V and J ends lost 3 bases and 5 bases, in that order; junction bases with no gene match: 7. The CDR3 extends over 15 amino acids. The CDR3 DNA reads as TGTGCCATCAGTGATTTGCGGGAGGAGGTAGATACGCAGTATTTT. Its translation: CAISDLREEVDTQYF.

V usage is TRBV18 and J usage is TRBJ2-5, with D unresolved. Germline values: CDR1 KGHSH, CDR2 LQKENI. Trimming removed 3 bases from V and 7 bases from J, with 6 bases in between. CDR3 size: 11 residues. CDR3 nucleotide sequence: TGTGCCAGCTCACCGCCTGGGACCCAGTACTTC. Its protein is CASSPPGTQYF.

This clonotype was seen at least ten times. The chain employs TRBV25-1 and TRBJ2-7, with D perhaps matching TRBD1 (5 bases). The length of the CDR3 is 18 residues. V shed 4 bases and J shed 0 bases, with 22 bases lying between them. The V gene's germline CDR1 is MGHDK and CDR2 SYGVNS. The chain's CDR3 is CASSGGLANLVSSYEQYF. The CDR3 nucleotides are TGTGCCAGCAGTGGGGGCTTGGCTAACTTGGTGAGCTCCTACGAGCAGTACTTC.

The chain carries TRBV11-2 and TRBJ1-2; 9 bases line up with TRBD1. The CDR3 runs to 15 residues. With 5 bases clipped from V and 6 bases from J, the junction kept 10 bases outside the gene matches. CDR1 is SGHAT, CDR2 FQNNGV, per germline. CDR3 sequence reads: CASSPGQGFLDGYTF. The CDR3 nucleotides read TGTGCCAGCAGCCCCGGACAGGGGTTCCTGGATGGCTACACCTTC.

The chain carries TRBV6-1 and TRBJ1-2, with 7 bases identical to TRBD1. V was pared by 6 bases and J by 3 bases, with 7 bases of the junction left unmatched. CDR3 length: 14 amino acids. CDR1 MNHNS and CDR2 SASEGT come from the germline V gene. For the CDR3, the DNA is TGTGCCAGCAGATTAACAGGGGATGACTATGGCTACACCTTC. It yields the protein CASRLTGDDYGYTF.

CDR3 region: CASSPLGLAGSSYNEQFF. In DNA, the CDR3 is TGTGCCAGCAGTCCACTGGGGCTAGCGGGGAGCTCCTACAATGAGCAGTTCTTC. The gene calls are TRBV6-2 or TRBV6-3 and TRBJ2-1, with TRBD2 matching over 9 bases. The CDR3 loop spans 18 amino acids. The V gene end was trimmed by 5 bases and the J gene end by 0 bases; junction bases not matched to a gene: 11. Germline values: CDR1 MNHEY, CDR2 SVGEGT.

V gene TRBV14 combines with J gene TRBJ1-1; 7 bases match TRBD1. The V gene's germline CDR1 is SGHDN and CDR2 FVKESK. V was clipped by 3 bases and J by 11 bases; unmatched bases: 12. The CDR3 sequence is 14 residues long. CDR3 nucleotides: TGTGCCAGCAGCCAGAGGGACGGGGGGACAGACGCTTTCTTT. This translates into CASSQRDGGTDAFF.